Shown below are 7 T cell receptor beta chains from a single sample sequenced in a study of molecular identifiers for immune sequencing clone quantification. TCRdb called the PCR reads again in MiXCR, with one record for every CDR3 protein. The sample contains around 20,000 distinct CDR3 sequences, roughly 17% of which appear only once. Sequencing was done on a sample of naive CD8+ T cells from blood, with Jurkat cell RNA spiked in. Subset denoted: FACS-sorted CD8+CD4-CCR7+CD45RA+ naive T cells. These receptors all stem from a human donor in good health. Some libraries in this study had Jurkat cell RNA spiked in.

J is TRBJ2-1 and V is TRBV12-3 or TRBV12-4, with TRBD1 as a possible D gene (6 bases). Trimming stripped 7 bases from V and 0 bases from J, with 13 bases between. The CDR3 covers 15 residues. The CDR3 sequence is CASTTLDSSYNEQFF. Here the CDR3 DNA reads TGTGCCAGCACCACCCTGGACAGCTCCTACAATGAGCAGTTCTTC.

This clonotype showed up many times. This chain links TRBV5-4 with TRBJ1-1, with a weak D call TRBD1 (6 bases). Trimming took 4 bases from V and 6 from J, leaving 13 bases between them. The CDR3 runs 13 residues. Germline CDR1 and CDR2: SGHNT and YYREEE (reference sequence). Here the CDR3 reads CASSPQGSPEAFF. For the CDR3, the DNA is TGTGCCAGCAGCCCACAGGGAAGCCCTGAAGCTTTCTTT.

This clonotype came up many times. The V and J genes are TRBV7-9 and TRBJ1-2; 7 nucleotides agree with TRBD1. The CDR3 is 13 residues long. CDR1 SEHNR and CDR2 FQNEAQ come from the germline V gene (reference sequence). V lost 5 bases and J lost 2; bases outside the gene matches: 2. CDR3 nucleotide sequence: TGTGCCAGCAGCCCGACAGGGAACTATGGCTACACCTTC. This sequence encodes CASSPTGNYGYTF.

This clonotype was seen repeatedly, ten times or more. CDR3 sequence (DNA): TGTGCCAGCAGCCCCACTGAAGCTTTCTTT. Protein sequence: CASSPTEAFF. The genes are TRBV14 and TRBJ1-1; no clear D gene. Germline CDR1 SGHDN, CDR2 FVKESK. Trimming took off 4 bases at V and 4 bases at J, with 1 base between the two ends. The CDR3 covers 10 residues.

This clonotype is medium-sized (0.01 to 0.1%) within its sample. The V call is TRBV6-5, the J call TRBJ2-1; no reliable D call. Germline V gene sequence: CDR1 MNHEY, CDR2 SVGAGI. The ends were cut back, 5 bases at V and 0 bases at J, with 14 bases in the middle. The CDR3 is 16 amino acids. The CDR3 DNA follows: TGTGCCAGCAGTCCCCTGGCGGAGAGCTCCTACAATGAGCAGTTCTTC. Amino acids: CASSPLAESSYNEQFF.

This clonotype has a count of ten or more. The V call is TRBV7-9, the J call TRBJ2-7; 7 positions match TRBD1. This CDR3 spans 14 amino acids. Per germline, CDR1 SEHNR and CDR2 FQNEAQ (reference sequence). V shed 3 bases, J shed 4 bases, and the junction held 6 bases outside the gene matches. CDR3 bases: TGTGCCAGCAGCTTGCCGGGACAGAAATACGAGCAGTACTTC. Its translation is CASSLPGQKYEQYF.

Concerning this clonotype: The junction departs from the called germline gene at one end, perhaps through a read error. The CDR3 DNA is TGCGCCAGCAGCCCACACAGACTAGCGGGAGGACCCAGCCCCTACGAGCAGTACTTC. It codes for CASSPHRLAGGPSPYEQYF. The J gene is TRBJ2-7, the V gene TRBV7-9; TRBD2 matches at 13 bases. Germline-derived CDR1 and CDR2 are SEHNR and FQNEAQ (reference sequence). The CDR3 has 19 amino acids.